These 2 T cell receptor beta chains originate from one sample sequenced in a study of blood T cell repertoires in COVID-19. The repertoire was sequenced with immunoSEQ multiplex PCR; TCRdb's copy has only in-frame clones and lacks some. The sample contains fewer than 100,000 clones, approximately 86% of which appear only once. Sequencing was done on a sample of peripheral blood. The receptors shown here come from a man in his fifties or sixties with acute or convalescent COVID-19.

V gene TRBV9 combines with J gene TRBJ2-1; 10 bases align to TRBD1. CDR1 and CDR2 (germline): SGDLS, YYNGEE. J gave up 10 bases and V 0 bases, and 10 bases lay outside the gene matches. The CDR3 is 16 residues long. The DNA of the CDR3 is TGTGCCAGCAGCGTAGAGGTACGAGCGGGACAGGGGGAGCAGTTCTTC. Its protein product is CASSVEVRAGQGEQFF.

CDR3 sequence reads: CASSKNQGAKSEAFF. In DNA form, the CDR3 reads TGCGCCAGCAGCAAAAATCAGGGGGCAAAATCTGAAGCTTTCTTT. The V call is TRBV5-1, the J call TRBJ1-1, with TRBD1 matching over 8 bases. Germline V CDR1 and CDR2: SGHRS, YFSETQ. The CDR3 is 15 amino acids. The V segment lost 4 bases and the J segment 6 bases; nucleotides outside the gene matches: 11.